Reported below is one T cell receptor (beta chain). TCRdb's copy holds only in-frame clones and misses some; the assay was immunoSEQ multiplex PCR. Altogether roughly 560,000 clones are present, approximately 80% being singletons, with the ten largest covering more than 0.01%. This specimen comes from a study of shared T cell receptors in the human thymus. Germline V lookup: CDR1 SGHVS, CDR2 FQNEAQ. Trimming took 5 bases from V and 3 from J, leaving 16 bases between them. The CDR3 consists of 15 residues. These same records also appear under a second study, on human thymus T cells. This second study notes: Donation was from healthy Finnish infants who were having corrective surgery that addressed congenital heart defects. Thymus was obtained from resections taken during corrective heart surgery.

The source material was thymocytes. This sequence originates from a boy less than two years old with a congenital heart defect. The V call is TRBV7-8, the J call TRBJ1-2, with D perhaps matching TRBD1 (5 bases). The CDR3 loop is CASSPSGDSHYGYTF. In nucleotides, the CDR3 is TGTGCCAGCAGCCCGTCGGGGGATTCGCACTATGGCTACACCTTC.